The 20 T cell receptor beta chains in this list originate from one sample, sequenced in a study of beta chain features in type 1 diabetes. Expressed TCRB transcripts were sequenced, since all the RNA that had been isolated was reverse transcribed. TCRdb's table, derived via immunoSEQ multiplex PCR, lists solely in-frame clones and lacks some. The sample holds some 220,000 clones, about a tenth seen once. The specimen sequenced was central memory CD4+ T cells from blood. The receptors here all came from a man aged 18 to 29 in good health.

This clone came up a few times. The J gene is TRBJ2-7, the V gene TRBV6-1; 7 nucleotides line up with TRBD1. There are 15 residues in the CDR3. Germline V lookup: CDR1 MNHNS, CDR2 SASEGT. The V and J ends lost 1 base and 9 bases, in that order; junction bases with no gene match: 12. The CDR3: CASSEVPGQPLAQYF. CDR3 sequence (DNA): TGTGCCAGCAGTGAAGTACCGGGACAGCCTCTGGCGCAGTACTTC.

CDR3 DNA sequence: TGTGCCAGCAGCCCCCCGGTAGGGAGGGCCTTGGGCACAGATACGCAGTATTTT. It specifies CASSPPVGRALGTDTQYF. V is TRBV7-2 and J is TRBJ2-3; 7 bases fit TRBD2. In germline, CDR1 is SGHTA, CDR2 FQGNSA. There are 18 residues in the CDR3. J was trimmed by 1 base and V by 5 bases; bases with no gene match: 15.

The CDR3 here is CASSPTTGSGYGYTF. In DNA form, the CDR3 reads TGTGCCAGCAGCCCGACGACAGGGTCTGGCTATGGCTACACCTTC. The gene calls are TRBV11-2 and TRBJ1-2; 7 bases are a match to TRBD1. Germline trimming cut 5 bases from V and 4 bases from J; bases unmatched to any gene: 10. In germline, CDR1 is SGHAT, CDR2 FQNNGV. The CDR3 runs 15 residues.

This clone was picked up many times. This chain connects TRBV5-6 to TRBJ2-5; TRBD2 matches 10 bases. With 4 bases clipped from V and 1 base from J, the junction kept 10 bases outside the gene matches. The germline V gene has CDR1 SGHDT and CDR2 YYEEEE. CDR3 length: 17 amino acids. The DNA of the CDR3 is TGTGCCAGCAGCCTGCGGGTAGCGGGAGGTTCCCAAGAGACCCAGTACTTC. Translated: CASSLRVAGGSQETQYF.

This chain joins TRBV18 and TRBJ2-3; TRBD1 might be the D (5 bases). Trimming removed 4 bases at V and 7 bases at J, with 12 bases between. Germline CDR1 is KGHSH and CDR2 is LQKENI. This CDR3 comprises 13 residues. The CDR3 here is CASSLQVENTQYF. CDR3 coding DNA: TGTGCCAGCTCACTACAGGTTGAGAATACGCAGTATTTT.

This clone was found a few times. The J gene is TRBJ2-7, the V gene TRBV18; D tentatively fits TRBD1 or TRBD2 (5 bases each). Trimming stripped 4 bases from V and 1 base from J, with 11 bases between. The CDR3 is 14 amino acids. Germline V CDR1 and CDR2: KGHSH, LQKENI. For the CDR3, the DNA is TGTGCCAGCTCACTAGGGACGGAGTCCTACGAGCAGTACTTC. This codes for CASSLGTESYEQYF.

J is TRBJ2-1 and V is TRBV7-2; TRBD1 might be the D (6 bases). The CDR3 runs to 13 residues. V lost 6 bases, J lost 3 bases, and 9 bases lay in between. Germline lookup yields CDR1 SGHTA and CDR2 FQGNSA. The chain's CDR3 is CASRTGLYNEQFF. DNA of the CDR3: TGTGCCAGCAGGACAGGTCTCTACAATGAGCAGTTCTTC.

This clone was seen at least ten times. This chain connects TRBV7-3 to TRBJ2-1, with D tentatively TRBD2 (6 bases). V dropped 5 bases and J dropped 9 bases, with 14 bases sitting between them. The CDR3 extends over 13 amino acids. Germline CDR1 SGHTA, CDR2 FQGTGA. CDR3 bases: TGTGCCAGCAGCGCCATGGAGGGAACTGAGCAGTTCTTC. It encodes CASSAMEGTEQFF.

This clone appeared a few times. V is TRBV15 and J is TRBJ1-1; tentatively, D is TRBD1 (6 bases). This CDR3 is built from 16 residues. In germline, CDR1 is LNHNV, CDR2 YYDKDF (reference sequence). The ends were cut back, 0 bases at V and 6 bases at J, with 17 bases in the middle. The CDR3 here is CATSRDLAGASAEAFF. In DNA, the CDR3 is TGTGCCACCAGCAGAGATCTTGCGGGGGCGAGTGCTGAAGCTTTCTTT.

The J gene is TRBJ2-7, the V gene TRBV7-9, with 9 bases aligning to TRBD2. The CDR3 has 17 amino acids. Germline trimming cut 1 base from V and 6 bases from J; bases unmatched to any gene: 13. Looked up from germline, CDR1 is SEHNR and CDR2 is FQNEAQ (reference sequence). The CDR3 spells CASSLVLGWTSEGEQYF. Here the CDR3 DNA reads TGTGCCAGCAGCTTAGTCCTAGGTTGGACTAGCGAGGGCGAGCAGTACTTC.

This clone was observed many times. Different DNA sequences within this sample yield the same CDR3. The rearrangement links TRBV7-9 to TRBJ1-2, with D unresolved. There are 13 residues in the CDR3. The germline gives CDR1 SEHNR, CDR2 FQNEAQ (reference sequence). V gave up 5 bases and J gave up 2 bases, with 9 bases separating them. The CDR3, as DNA: TGTGCCAGCAGCCCTGGGCAGAACTATGGCTACACCTTC. Translating gives CASSPGQNYGYTF.

The chain has TRBV6-5 and TRBJ2-1; D is perhaps TRBD2 (5 bases). This CDR3 spans 15 amino acids. CDR1 MNHEY and CDR2 SVGAGI come from the germline V gene. V lost 8 bases, J lost 8 bases, and 22 bases lay in between. CDR3: CASHEERRPPHEQFF. The CDR3 DNA reads TGTGCCAGCCATGAGGAGCGGAGACCCCCCCATGAGCAGTTCTTC.

The J gene is TRBJ2-5, the V gene TRBV7-9; TRBD2 agrees at 7 bases. CDR3 length: 16 amino acids. CDR1 is SEHNR, CDR2 FQNEAQ, per germline (reference sequence). Unmatched junction bases numbered 14, after V lost 5 bases and J lost 5 bases. The DNA of the CDR3 is TGTGCCAGCAGCCCGGGTAGCGGGCGGGTGGCTGAGACCCAGTACTTC. This translates into CASSPGSGRVAETQYF.

This clone was found many times. This chain uses TRBV30 with TRBJ2-1; D gene unclear. V lost 0 bases and J 2 bases, leaving 17 bases between the germline ends. Per the germline V gene, CDR1 is GTSNPN and CDR2 is SVGIG (reference sequence). The CDR3 length is 17 residues. The CDR3 DNA reads TGTGCCTGGAGTGTCCGTTTTAAGGTTCTGACCTACAATGAGCAGTTCTTC. It specifies CAWSVRFKVLTYNEQFF.

The chain uses TRBV5-1 and TRBJ1-1; no firm D call. This CDR3 region has 15 residues. Germline CDR1 and CDR2: SGHRS and YFSETQ. V was shortened by 2 bases and J by 3 bases, with 14 bases between the two germline ends. CDR3 nucleotides: TGCGCCAGCAGCTTCCCAGGAAGTAGGGACACTGAAGCTTTCTTT. The encoded protein is CASSFPGSRDTEAFF.

There are a few counts of this clone. The J gene is TRBJ2-7, the V gene TRBV7-2; the D call may be TRBD1 or TRBD2 (5 bases each). From germline, CDR1 is SGHTA and CDR2 FQGNSA. This CDR3 contains 14 residues. V was pared by 5 bases and J by 6 bases, with 17 bases between. CDR3 amino acids: CASSAPTWGIEQYF. The CDR3 coding sequence is TGTGCCAGCAGCGCCCCGACTTGGGGGATCGAGCAGTACTTC.

Notes on this clone: The junction shows a germline mismatch at one end, possibly a read error. This sequence joins TRBV13 and TRBJ2-7; 15 bases match TRBD2. The CDR3 covers 17 residues. Germline V lookup: CDR1 PRHDT, CDR2 FYEKMQ (reference sequence). In DNA, the CDR3 is TGTGCCCGCAGCTTACGTGGACTAGCGGGAGGGCCTGGTGAGCAGTACTTC. It translates to CARSLRGLAGGPGEQYF. The variable domain in full, with the rest retrieved from reference TRBV13 and TRBJ2-7, is AAGVIQSPRHLIKEKRETATLKCYPIPRHDTVYWYQQGPGQDPQFLISFYEKMQSDKGSIPDRFSAQQFSDYHSELNMSSLELGDSALYFCARSLRGLAGGPGEQYFGPGTRLTVT.

This clone was found a few times. The chain has TRBV28 and TRBJ2-1; weak D call: TRBD1 (6 bases). V was trimmed by 2 bases and J by 6 bases, leaving 14 bases between them. CDR1 and CDR2 from the germline V gene are MDHEN and SYDVKM. The length of the CDR3 is 15 residues. CDR3 sequence reads: CASSLGDRLRNEQFF. The CDR3 DNA reads TGTGCCAGCAGTTTAGGAGACAGGTTGCGCAATGAGCAGTTCTTC.

The chain has TRBV7-9 and TRBJ1-5; unclear D gene. This CDR3 has 15 amino acids. V was cut by 5 bases and J by 6 bases, with 17 bases left in between. From germline, CDR1 is SEHNR and CDR2 FQNEAQ (reference sequence). The CDR3 spells CASSPDGGLGQPQHF. CDR3 coding DNA: TGTGCCAGCAGCCCCGACGGAGGCCTTGGTCAGCCCCAGCATTTT.

This chain links TRBV14 with TRBJ1-2; D ambiguous. Trimming shortened V by 0 bases and J by 7 bases, and 12 bases separated the two germline ends. This CDR3 spans 14 amino acids. The germline CDR1 and CDR2 sequences are SGHDN and FVKESK. This CDR3 is CASSQDVGGVGYTF. CDR3 nucleotide sequence: TGTGCCAGCAGCCAAGATGTAGGTGGGGTTGGCTACACCTTC.